Presented here are 24 T cell receptor beta chains from one specimen sequenced in a study of blood T cell repertoires in COVID-19. Using immunoSEQ multiplex PCR, the repertoire was profiled, and TCRdb retains in-frame clones only, with some absent. The data contain approximately 300,000 clones, 87% of them singletons. Sequencing input: peripheral blood. These receptors were obtained from a woman aged 50 to 60 who had recovered from COVID-19.

This chain uses TRBV9 with TRBJ2-3, with 14 bases fitting TRBD2. CDR1 is SGDLS, CDR2 YYNGEE, per germline. Losses at the gene ends were 4 bases for V and 5 bases for J; bases not matched to a gene: 6. This CDR3 comprises 16 residues. Here the CDR3 DNA reads TGTGCCAGCAGCTCTGGACTAGCGGGGGGTAGAGATACGCAGTATTTT. It codes for CASSSGLAGGRDTQYF. Full variable domain (rest looked up from reference TRBV9 and TRBJ2-3): DSGVTQTPKHLITATGQRVTLRCSPRSGDLSVYWYQQSLDQGLQFLIQYYNGEERAKGNILERFSAQQFPDLHSELNLSSLELGDSALYFCASSSGLAGGRDTQYFGPGTRLTVL.

The chain is built from TRBV30 and TRBJ1-1, with D perhaps TRBD1 (6 bases). V was clipped by 2 bases and J by 3 bases, with 10 bases between them. Germline V gives CDR1 GTSNPN, CDR2 SVGIG (reference sequence). The CDR3 covers 13 residues. The DNA of the CDR3 is TGTGCCTGGAGTCAACAGGGCGACACTGAAGCTTTCTTT. Translated, it gives CAWSQQGDTEAFF.

The DNA of the CDR3 is TGTGCCAGCAGCCCGCGCCTAGAATACGAGCAGTACTTC. Residues: CASSPRLEYEQYF. The chain links TRBV7-9 to TRBJ2-7; D ambiguous. This CDR3 spans 13 amino acids. Trimming cost V 5 bases and J 4 bases, with 12 bases left between them. Looked up from germline, CDR1 is SEHNR and CDR2 is FQNEAQ (reference sequence).

The V gene is TRBV7-9, the J gene TRBJ2-5; perhaps TRBD2 as D (5 bases). This CDR3 has 14 residues. CDR1 and CDR2 (germline): SEHNR, FQNEAQ (reference sequence). Trimming cost V 7 bases and J 2 bases, with 14 bases left between them. The CDR3 protein is CASKDGVLQETQYF. The CDR3 bases are TGTGCCAGCAAGGACGGGGTCCTGCAAGAGACCCAGTACTTC.

The rearrangement uses TRBV18 and TRBJ2-3, with TRBD2 identical over 9 bases. The J segment lost 0 bases and the V segment lost 3 bases, leaving 4 bases of the junction unmatched. Germline CDR1 reads KGHSH; CDR2 reads LQKENI. This CDR3 is 16 amino acids long. The CDR3 region has the DNA TGTGCCAGCTCACCGGGACTAGCAGCTAGCACAGATACGCAGTATTTT. Translated: CASSPGLAASTDTQYF.

The gene calls are TRBV4-1 and TRBJ1-2, with D possibly TRBD1 on 5 matching bases. Trimming stripped 1 base from V and 6 bases from J, with 12 bases between. Germline V gene data show CDR1 as MGHRA and CDR2 as YSYEKL. The CDR3 consists of 14 residues. The CDR3 bases are TGCGCCAGCAGCCAAGTGGCGGGGGGAGATGGCTACACCTTC. It translates to CASSQVAGGDGYTF.

The chain links TRBV5-1 to TRBJ1-1; D unresolved. V was pared by 2 bases and J by 4 bases, with 6 bases between. Germline lookup yields CDR1 SGHRS and CDR2 YFSETQ. The CDR3 totals 12 residues. CDR3 sequence reads: CASSFPGTEAFF. The CDR3 DNA reads TGCGCCAGCAGCTTTCCGGGCACTGAAGCTTTCTTT.

The chain couples TRBV19 to TRBJ2-3; 7 bases align to TRBD2. The CDR3 is 14 amino acids. Germline CDR1 LNHDA, CDR2 SQIVND (reference sequence). The V segment lost 6 bases and the J segment 0 bases; nucleotides outside the gene matches: 3. Written as DNA, the CDR3 is TGTGCCAGTAGACTAGCGCCTAGCACAGATACGCAGTATTTT. Translating gives CASRLAPSTDTQYF.

CDR3 coding DNA: TGTGCCAGCACCGGGACTAGCGGGGGTCTAGATACGCAGTATTTT. Translated, it gives CASTGTSGGLDTQYF. This sequence joins TRBV5-4 and TRBJ2-3; 14 nucleotides agree with TRBD2. After removal of 6 bases from V and 5 bases from J, the junction contained 5 bases not matched to a gene. Germline V gives CDR1 SGHNT, CDR2 YYREEE (reference sequence). This CDR3 is built from 15 residues.

The chain joins TRBV5-1 to TRBJ1-2, with D maybe TRBD1 (6 bases). Trimming shortened V by 4 bases and J by 3 bases, and 13 bases separated the two germline ends. CDR1 is SGHRS, CDR2 YFSETQ, per germline. The CDR3 runs to 14 residues. The DNA of the CDR3 is TGCGCCAGCAGCGTCGACAGGTTAGACTATGGCTACACCTTC. Its protein product is CASSVDRLDYGYTF.

The chain recombines TRBV28 with TRBJ2-1; weak D call: TRBD2 (7 bases). Trimming cost V 9 bases and J 8 bases, with 20 bases left between them. Germline V gives CDR1 MDHEN, CDR2 SYDVKM. The CDR3 covers 14 residues. Here the CDR3 reads CASVRRGHLYEQFF. CDR3 DNA: TGTGCCAGTGTGAGGCGGGGGCATCTCTATGAGCAGTTCTTC.

The V and J genes are TRBV5-1 and TRBJ2-3; weak D call: TRBD1 (5 bases). The CDR3 extends over 13 amino acids. Germline V CDR1 and CDR2: SGHRS, YFSETQ. The V end was cut by 0 bases, the J end by 5 bases, with 7 bases between. The CDR3 coding sequence is TGCGCCAGCAGCTTGGGGGGCCAAGATACGCAGTATTTT. Residues: CASSLGGQDTQYF.

This chain joins TRBV19 and TRBJ2-4; 11 bases are shared with TRBD2. CDR1 is LNHDA, CDR2 SQIVND, per germline (reference sequence). The CDR3 loop spans 17 amino acids. J was trimmed by 2 bases and V by 3 bases; bases with no gene match: 6. The CDR3 nucleotides are TGTGCCAGTAGTATGACAGGACTAGCGGGTACCAAAAACATTCAGTACTTC. As protein: CASSMTGLAGTKNIQYF.

The V and J genes are TRBV29-1 and TRBJ1-2, with D tentatively TRBD1 (6 bases). This CDR3 contains 13 residues. The V gene's germline CDR1 is SQVTM and CDR2 ANQGSEA. Trimming removed 2 bases at V and 8 bases at J, with 15 bases between. CDR3 DNA: TGCAGCGTTGAAAAGGGGGATTACCTAGGCTACACCTTC. Translating gives CSVEKGDYLGYTF.

The J gene is TRBJ2-7, the V gene TRBV19, with D hard to call. This CDR3 region has 15 residues. CDR1 and CDR2 (germline): LNHDA, SQIVND (reference sequence). Trimming left V 3 bases short and J 1 base short, with 13 bases between. CDR3 nucleotides: TGTGCCAGTAGTATCGGCCAGGATGTTTCCTACGAGCAGTACTTC. Protein sequence: CASSIGQDVSYEQYF. Together with reference TRBV19 and TRBJ2-7, the CDR3 gives the full variable domain: DGGITQSPKYLFRKEGQNVTLSCEQNLNHDAMYWYRQDPGQGLRLIYYSQIVNDFQKGDIAEGYSVSREKKESFPLTVTSAQKNPTAFYLCASSIGQDVSYEQYFGPGTRLTVT.

Turning to this clone: Other DNA sequences in the sample encode the same CDR3. This chain connects TRBV5-1 to TRBJ2-7; TRBD1 agrees at 7 bases. The length of the CDR3 is 12 residues. V was pared by 4 bases and J by 2 bases, with 0 bases of the junction left unmatched. The V gene's germline CDR1 is SGHRS and CDR2 YFSETQ. The DNA for the CDR3 is TGCGCCAGCAGCGGGACAGCCTACGAGCAGTACTTC. It encodes CASSGTAYEQYF.

The J gene is TRBJ1-4, the V gene TRBV6-6, with 7 bases matching TRBD1. Germline loops: CDR1 MNHNY, CDR2 SVGAGI (reference sequence). J was trimmed by 4 bases and V by 6 bases; bases with no gene match: 8. The CDR3 has 15 residues. CDR3 residues: CASRPPAGGNEKLFF. The CDR3 DNA reads TGTGCCAGCAGACCCCCAGCAGGGGGTAATGAAAAACTGTTTTTT.

The chain links TRBV4-3 to TRBJ1-5, with a tentative D call TRBD1 (5 bases). The CDR3 covers 15 residues. Germline CDR1 LGHNA, CDR2 YSLEER. The V end lost 1 base, the J end lost 3 bases, and 10 bases lay between the germline ends. The CDR3 bases are TGCGCCAGCAGCCAAGTCCCAGGGTTCAATCAGCCCCAGCATTTT. Protein sequence: CASSQVPGFNQPQHF.

The V call is TRBV3-1 (or the pseudogene TRBV3-2), the J call TRBJ1-2; D is undetermined. The CDR3 covers 11 residues. Germline lookup yields CDR1 LGHDT and CDR2 YNNKEL (reference sequence). Between the trimmed V and J ends, which lost 3 bases and 6 bases, there was a span of 5 bases. The CDR3 DNA reads TGTGCCAGCAGCCACTTCGATGGCTACACCTTC. Its translation is CASSHFDGYTF.

The table lists this clone with a count of one. The chain carries TRBV7-2 and TRBJ2-1; D ambiguous. Trimming took off 3 bases at V and 7 bases at J, with 10 bases between the two ends. Germline V gene sequence: CDR1 SGHTA, CDR2 FQGNSA. The CDR3 has 13 residues. Written as DNA, the CDR3 is TGTGCCAGCAGCTTTATACAGATTAATGAGCAGTTCTTC. Translated, it gives CASSFIQINEQFF.

The chain has TRBV5-5 and TRBJ1-2; 10 bases agree with TRBD1. J gave up 2 bases and V 4 bases, and 8 bases lay outside the gene matches. Germline CDR1 SGHKS, CDR2 YYEKEE (reference sequence). The CDR3 length is 16 residues. The CDR3 is CASSLFPGQGNYGYTF. The DNA for the CDR3 is TGTGCCAGCAGCCTGTTCCCGGGACAGGGGAACTATGGCTACACCTTC.

The CDR3 sequence is CASSELSYNEQFF. CDR3 nucleotides: TGTGCCAGCAGTGAGTTATCCTACAATGAGCAGTTCTTC. The chain couples TRBV2 to TRBJ2-1; unclear D gene. This CDR3 region has 13 residues. Germline lookup yields CDR1 SNHLY and CDR2 FYNNEI. V was pared by 3 bases and J by 1 base, with 4 bases between.

The chain combines TRBV15 with TRBJ2-1, with TRBD2 matching 12 bases. Germline V gene sequence: CDR1 LNHNV, CDR2 YYDKDF (reference sequence). CDR3 size: 16 residues. The V and J ends lost 8 bases and 7 bases, in that order; junction bases with no gene match: 12. The CDR3 sequence: CATEAGLAGQGNEQFF. CDR3 bases: TGTGCCACCGAAGCGGGACTAGCGGGTCAAGGTAATGAGCAGTTCTTC. Filled out from reference TRBV15 and TRBJ2-1, the complete variable domain reads DAMVIQNPRYQVTQFGKPVTLSCSQTLNHNVMYWYQQKSSQAPKLLFHYYDKDFNNEADTPDNFQSRRPNTSFCFLDIRSPGLGDTAMYLCATEAGLAGQGNEQFFGPGTRLTVL.

V is TRBV27 and J is TRBJ2-3, with 10 bases aligning to TRBD2. With 5 bases clipped from V and 0 bases from J, the junction kept 2 bases outside the gene matches. Germline CDR1 is MNHEY and CDR2 is SMNVEV (reference sequence). The CDR3 has 15 amino acids. CDR3 in amino acids: CASSVTSGSTDTQYF. The CDR3 DNA follows: TGTGCCAGCAGTGTGACTAGCGGGAGCACAGATACGCAGTATTTT.